Given below is one TCR beta chain in context. The record originates from a study of blood T cell repertoires in COVID-19. CDR1 SGHVS and CDR2 FQNEAQ come from the germline V gene. This CDR3 has 14 amino acids. Original data processing: Reference gene primer amplification gave nucleated cell count estimates. Some clones are missing from TCRdb's copy, which holds only in-frame ones; the method was immunoSEQ multiplex PCR. V, J and clone size derive from that table, while D and trimming were established from the DNA sequence. This table holds about 460,000 clones, approximately 86% found once. This chain connects TRBV7-8 to TRBJ2-6; D gene ambiguous. The sample taken for sequencing was PBMCs or T cells enriched from blood (not recorded which). This TCR was sampled from a woman aged 60 to 75 who had recovered from COVID-19. CDR3 DNA sequence: TGTGGCACGATGCGGTTATCTGGGGCCAACGTCCTGACTTTC. Its protein product is CGTMRLSGANVLTF.